These 21 T cell receptor beta chains originate from one sample sequenced in a study of blood T cell repertoires in COVID-19. Generated by immunoSEQ multiplex PCR, the TCRdb table keeps only in-frame clones and is missing some. The sample contains some 190,000 clones, 70% to 90% of which appear only once. Input material: peripheral blood. The receptors were gathered from a man in his 60s with acute or convalescent COVID-19.

This clone was detected a few times. The chain uses TRBV7-2 and TRBJ2-1; maybe TRBD2 (6 bases). Germline loops: CDR1 SGHTA, CDR2 FQGNSA. Trimming cost V 4 bases and J 11 bases, with 21 bases left between them. The CDR3 has 15 amino acids. The CDR3 loop reads CASSYPEGGGEKQFF. The CDR3 nucleotides are TGTGCCAGCAGCTATCCGGAGGGAGGTGGAGAAAAGCAGTTCTTC.

This chain connects TRBV7-3 to TRBJ2-2; possibly TRBD1 for D (6 bases). CDR3 size: 15 residues. Germline V lookup: CDR1 SGHTA, CDR2 FQGTGA. The V gene lost 5 bases and the J gene lost 6 bases, with 16 bases spanning the gap. CDR3 in amino acids: CASSINGPGAGELFF. CDR3 DNA: TGTGCCAGCAGCATAAACGGACCAGGGGCCGGGGAGCTGTTTTTT.

The chain links TRBV6-5 to TRBJ2-7; 8 bases map to TRBD1. J lost 4 bases, V lost 5 bases, and 10 bases had no gene match. From germline, CDR1 is MNHEY and CDR2 SVGAGI. The CDR3 covers 15 residues. This CDR3 is CASSHSDRVVYEQYF. The CDR3 region has the DNA TGTGCCAGCAGTCATTCGGACAGGGTAGTATACGAGCAGTACTTC.

The chain recombines TRBV10-3 with TRBJ2-3; 11 bases are a match to TRBD1. The CDR3 consists of 15 residues. Per the germline V gene, CDR1 is ENHRY and CDR2 is SYGVKD. Trimming at V came to 6 bases and at J to 4 bases, leaving 6 bases not matched to a gene. CDR3 nucleotide sequence: TGTGCCATCAGCGGACAGGGGGCTGGGGCAGATACGCAGTATTTT. This codes for CAISGQGAGADTQYF.

This chain connects TRBV5-1 to TRBJ2-7, with D tentatively TRBD1 (6 bases). The V gene lost 2 bases and the J gene lost 1 base, with 13 bases spanning the gap. The CDR3 consists of 15 residues. The germline V gene encodes CDR1 SGHRS and CDR2 YFSETQ. The CDR3 DNA follows: TGCGCCAGCAGCTTAGGGACATCCTTATCCTACGAGCAGTACTTC. Translated, it gives CASSLGTSLSYEQYF.

V is TRBV20-1 and J is TRBJ2-2; 7 bases map to TRBD1. Germline CDR1 and CDR2: DFQATT and SNEGSKA (reference sequence). V trimming: 4 bases; J trimming: 3 bases; junction bases outside the gene matches: 8. The CDR3 is 15 residues long. CDR3 residues: CSATEGARYTGELFF. CDR3 nucleotides: TGCAGTGCTACTGAGGGGGCCCGGTACACCGGGGAGCTGTTTTTT.

For the CDR3, the DNA is TGTGCCAGCAGCAAAGATAACTCGCTAAGGACAGGGGGCTATGAGCAGTTCTTC. This sequence encodes CASSKDNSLRTGGYEQFF. The chain carries TRBV21-1 and TRBJ2-1; the D call of TRBD1 is as the table states it, not checked on the DNA. TRBV21-1 is listed as a pseudogene. The CDR3 spans 18 residues.

This chain connects TRBV28 to TRBJ1-5; D is ambiguous. This CDR3 comprises 11 residues. Germline lookup yields CDR1 MDHEN and CDR2 SYDVKM. V lost 3 bases, J lost 7 bases, and 4 bases lay in between. CDR3: CASSFQQPQHF. For the CDR3, the DNA is TGTGCCAGCAGTTTTCAACAGCCCCAGCATTTT.

This sequence joins TRBV7-2 and TRBJ2-2, with 7 bases that match TRBD2. This CDR3 region has 15 residues. V trimming: 3 bases; J trimming: 6 bases; junction bases outside the gene matches: 7. Germline V CDR1 and CDR2: SGHTA, FQGNSA. DNA for the CDR3: TGTGCCAGCAGCTTCTTGGCGGGAGCCGCCGGGGAGCTGTTTTTT. It is translated as CASSFLAGAAGELFF.

The rearrangement joins TRBV4-2 to TRBJ2-3, with TRBD2 matching over 7 bases. This CDR3 has 15 amino acids. Unmatched junction bases numbered 2, after V lost 0 bases and J lost 2 bases. Germline CDR1 LGHNA, CDR2 YNFKEQ. The DNA for the CDR3 is TGTGCCAGCAGCCAAGATCTAGCGGTCACAGATACGCAGTATTTT. Its translation: CASSQDLAVTDTQYF.

This clone was counted a single time. The rearrangement joins TRBV6-1 to TRBJ1-1; a weak D match, TRBD1 (6 bases). Looked up from germline, CDR1 is MNHNS and CDR2 is SASEGT. The CDR3 loop spans 15 amino acids. Deletions cut 2 bases from V and 0 bases from J, with 10 bases between. The CDR3 bases are TGTGCCAGCAGTGAATGGACAGTCCTGAACACTGAAGCTTTCTTT. It yields the protein CASSEWTVLNTEAFF.

The count of this clone is one. The V gene is TRBV7-3, the J gene TRBJ2-1; 8 bases are shared with TRBD2. V lost 2 bases and J lost 6; bases outside the gene matches: 12. The CDR3 is made up of 17 amino acids. Germline loops: CDR1 SGHTA, CDR2 FQGTGA. CDR3 sequence reads: CASSLALSLSGSNEQFF. In nucleotides, the CDR3 is TGTGCCAGCAGCTTAGCTTTATCGTTAAGCGGGAGCAATGAGCAGTTCTTC.

The rearrangement uses TRBV7-2 and TRBJ2-7, with 13 bases that match TRBD2. V was pared by 3 bases and J by 6 bases, with 8 bases of the junction left unmatched. This CDR3 spans 16 amino acids. Germline CDR1 reads SGHTA; CDR2 reads FQGNSA. The CDR3 loop reads CASSFGLAGALSEQYF. In DNA form, the CDR3 reads TGTGCCAGCAGCTTCGGACTAGCGGGGGCCCTGAGCGAGCAGTACTTC.

This clone was counted a single time. J is TRBJ2-5 and V is TRBV5-4; 9 bases are shared with TRBD1. The CDR3 totals 15 residues. Germline CDR1 and CDR2: SGHNT and YYREEE (reference sequence). Trimming cost V 3 bases and J 5 bases; bases outside gene matches: 8. Here the CDR3 reads CASSSPGQGMETQYF. The DNA of the CDR3 is TGTGCCAGCAGCTCTCCGGGACAGGGTATGGAGACCCAGTACTTC.

This rearrangement joins TRBV28 to TRBJ2-7; 8 bases map to TRBD2. V lost 1 base, J lost 2 bases, and 4 bases stayed unmatched. Germline assignment: CDR1 MDHEN and CDR2 SYDVKM. The CDR3 has 15 residues. Here the CDR3 reads CASSLYKRETYEQYF. CDR3 DNA: TGTGCCAGCAGTTTATATAAGCGGGAGACCTACGAGCAGTACTTC.

The rearrangement joins TRBV5-6 to TRBJ2-7; weak D call: TRBD2 (6 bases). V shed 2 bases and J shed 0 bases, with 9 bases lying between them. The CDR3 covers 14 residues. The V gene's germline CDR1 is SGHDT and CDR2 YYEEEE. The CDR3 nucleotides read TGTGCCAGCAGCTTTCGCGGGGACTCCTACGAGCAGTACTTC. Protein sequence: CASSFRGDSYEQYF.

This chain links TRBV7-9 with TRBJ1-1, with D tentatively TRBD1 (5 bases). The CDR3 has 12 amino acids. Germline CDR1 SEHNR, CDR2 FQNEAQ (reference sequence). V lost 5 bases, J lost 11 bases, and 15 bases lay in between. CDR3 DNA sequence: TGTGCCAGCAGCCAGGGTCACCGAACGGCTTTCTTT. This sequence encodes CASSQGHRTAFF.

The chain carries TRBV2 and TRBJ2-1; 12 bases match TRBD1. The CDR3 runs to 14 residues. Germline V lookup: CDR1 SNHLY, CDR2 FYNNEI. With 7 bases clipped from V and 6 bases from J, the junction kept 4 bases outside the gene matches. The CDR3 nucleotides are TGTGCCAGCACCGGGACAGGGGGCCTCAATGAGCAGTTCTTC. As protein: CASTGTGGLNEQFF.

The V and J genes are TRBV6-6 and TRBJ1-2; D is unclear. The CDR3 runs to 14 residues. Looked up from germline, CDR1 is MNHNY and CDR2 is SVGAGI (reference sequence). V lost 2 bases and J 3 bases, leaving 10 bases between the germline ends. CDR3 region: CASSYPTDYYGYTF. Written as DNA, the CDR3 is TGTGCCAGCAGTTACCCGACGGACTACTATGGCTACACCTTC.

The J gene is TRBJ1-2, the V gene TRBV6-6; D call uncertain. The length of the CDR3 is 13 residues. Per the germline V gene, CDR1 is MNHNY and CDR2 is SVGAGI (reference sequence). The V end was cut by 2 bases, the J end by 0 bases, with 4 bases between. This CDR3 reads CASSYESNYGYTF. The DNA for the CDR3 is TGTGCCAGCAGTTACGAGTCTAACTATGGCTACACCTTC.

The V gene is TRBV19, the J gene TRBJ2-5, with TRBD2 matching over 10 bases. Trimming at V came to 5 bases and at J to 5 bases, leaving 8 bases not matched to a gene. Germline CDR1 and CDR2: LNHDA and SQIVND (reference sequence). The CDR3 spans 15 residues. CDR3 amino acids: CASSGRSGRLETQYF. CDR3 sequence (DNA): TGTGCCAGTAGTGGGCGTAGCGGGAGGTTGGAGACCCAGTACTTC.